Each of the 2 T cell receptor beta chains below was sequenced from the same sample in a study of blood T cell repertoires in COVID-19. Repertoires were generated with immunoSEQ multiplex PCR, while TCRdb's copy carries only in-frame clones and drops some. The sample has approximately 340,000 clones; around 83% are singletons. Sequenced sample: peripheral blood. These receptors were collected from a man younger than 45 with active or convalescent COVID-19.

The genes are TRBV6-2 or TRBV6-3 and TRBJ2-1, with TRBD1 matching 7 bases. Germline CDR1 reads MNHEY; CDR2 reads SVGEGT. The J segment lost 1 base and the V segment lost 2 bases, leaving 8 bases of the junction unmatched. The CDR3 is made up of 17 amino acids. The CDR3 is CASSYLLGQESYNEQFF. As DNA, the CDR3 is TGTGCCAGCAGTTACCTCCTCGGACAGGAGTCCTACAATGAGCAGTTCTTC.

The table lists this clone with a few counts. The chain recombines TRBV28 with TRBJ1-1; D remains ambiguous. CDR1 is MDHEN, CDR2 SYDVKM, per germline. Trimming removed 2 bases at V and 6 bases at J, with 13 bases between. There are 14 residues in the CDR3. This CDR3 reads CASSLKKSQAEAFF. The CDR3 DNA is TGTGCCAGCAGTTTAAAGAAATCTCAGGCTGAAGCTTTCTTT.